This T cell receptor (beta chain) was observed in a study of T cells in localized non-small cell lung cancer. Notes on this clone: Its antigen remains unidentified.

Profiling relied on immunoSEQ multiplex PCR, and the TCRdb table lists in-frame clones only, not all of them. The data show fewer than 25,000 clones, approximately 91% seen once. Study results and limitations: A median of around 52 clones ranked among the top 100 in tumor appeared in adjacent lung. Clonality of T cells reached its maximum in uninvolved adjacent lung, surpassing tumor.

The CDR3 sequence is 14 residues long. V dropped 2 bases and J dropped 3; count of bases not matched to a gene: 4. Germline lookup yields CDR1 SGHNT and CDR2 YYREEE (reference sequence). The sample here was peripheral blood, taken before any cancer treatment. The clonotype comes from a woman aged 35 to 75 with stage I lung adenocarcinoma. The V gene is TRBV5-4, the J gene TRBJ1-2; 7 positions agree with TRBD1. CDR3 in amino acids: CASSFGRGDYGYTF. CDR3 nucleotide sequence: TGTGCCAGCAGCTTCGGCAGGGGGGACTATGGCTACACCTTC.